This T cell receptor (beta chain) came from a study of long-term antiretroviral therapy in people with HIV. Study-wide points: Patients on ART gained diversity, which nonetheless stayed below transplant donor controls. Pre-ART clonal expansions dominated every time point's repertoire. Data on ART adherence, viral resistance or therapy changes were unavailable.

Every sample had about 0.9-11 million cryopreserved PBMC in it before DNA extraction. Run at survey level, the immunoSEQ assay was version v3.0. Repertoires were generated with immunoSEQ multiplex PCR, while TCRdb's copy carries only in-frame clones and drops some. This table has 15,000 or so clones, approximately 80% appearing once. In its sample, this clone was seen a few times. Its target is not known. Trimming removed 2 bases from V and 3 bases from J, with 17 bases in between. This CDR3 contains 16 residues. CDR1 SGHRS and CDR2 YFSETQ come from the germline V gene. The source was unsorted PBMCs, collected about 3.1 years after starting antiretroviral therapy. V and J are TRBV5-1 and TRBJ1-1; tentative D call: TRBD1 (5 bases). The sequence was collected from a woman aged 40 to 49 with HIV. In DNA form, the CDR3 reads TGCGCCAGCAGCTTCATGCTTCAGGGATCGGACACTGAAGCTTTCTTT. Translation gives CASSFMLQGSDTEAFF.